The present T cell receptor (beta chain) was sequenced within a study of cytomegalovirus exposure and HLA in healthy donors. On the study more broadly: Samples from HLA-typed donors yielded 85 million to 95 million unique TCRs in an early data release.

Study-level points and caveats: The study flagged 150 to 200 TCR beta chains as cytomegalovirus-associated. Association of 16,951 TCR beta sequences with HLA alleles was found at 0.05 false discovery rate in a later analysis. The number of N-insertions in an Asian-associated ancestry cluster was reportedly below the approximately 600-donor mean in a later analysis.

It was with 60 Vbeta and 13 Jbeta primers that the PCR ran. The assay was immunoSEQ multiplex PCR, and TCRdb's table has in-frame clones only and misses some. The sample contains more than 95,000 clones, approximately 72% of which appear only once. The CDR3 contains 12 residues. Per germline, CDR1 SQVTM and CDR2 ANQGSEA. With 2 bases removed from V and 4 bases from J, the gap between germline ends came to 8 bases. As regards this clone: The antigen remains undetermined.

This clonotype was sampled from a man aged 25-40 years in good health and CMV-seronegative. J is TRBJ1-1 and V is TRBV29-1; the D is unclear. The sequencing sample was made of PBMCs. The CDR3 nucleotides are TGCAGCGTTGAAAGGAGCAGCACTGAAGCTTTCTTT. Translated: CSVERSSTEAFF.